These T cell receptor beta chains were read from a single sample in a study of blood T cell repertoires in COVID-19. Using immunoSEQ multiplex PCR, the repertoire was profiled, and TCRdb retains in-frame clones only, with some absent. This table has fewer than 80,000 clones, around 89% appearing once. The sample consisted of peripheral blood. The receptors shown here come from a man aged 50-60 years with acute or convalescent COVID-19. Both conserved end residues are part of each CDR3. D genes are given only for firm matches. Expanded clones get a size class; other rows say once, few or many, or leave the size out.

TRBD2	.	TRBJ2-1	TRBV25-1	CASSPRTSGRRDEQFF	TGTGCCAGCAGTCCCCGGACTAGCGGGAGGCGGGATGAGCAGTTCTTC
.	.	TRBJ1-1	TRBV21-1	CASSKDAGRNTEAFF	TGTGCCAGCAGCAAAGACGCCGGTCGAAACACTGAAGCTTTCTTT
TRBD1	.	TRBJ2-3	TRBV5-4	CASSGTGGDTDTQYF	TGTGCCAGCAGCGGGACAGGGGGCGACACAGATACGCAGTATTTT
.	.	TRBJ2-1	TRBV11-3	CASSSSGVEQFF	TGTGCCAGCAGCTCTTCAGGGGTTGAGCAGTTCTTC
.	once	TRBJ2-1	TRBV27	CASSLGLGGRNEQFF	TGTGCCAGCAGTTTAGGGCTAGGGGGACGAAATGAGCAGTTCTTC
.	.	TRBJ2-1	TRBV4-3	CASSQGFGEDNNNEQFF	TGCGCCAGCAGCCAAGGGTTCGGGGAAGATAATAACAATGAGCAGTTCTTC
.	.	TRBJ1-2	TRBV4-2	CASSQEGSSNYGYTF	TGTGCCAGCAGCCAAGAGGGCAGCTCTAACTATGGCTACACCTTC
.	.	TRBJ2-7	TRBV23-1	CASSLRDTVSYEQYF	TGCGCCAGCAGTCTCCGGGACACGGTATCCTACGAGCAGTACTTC
.	.	TRBJ1-2	TRBV18	CASSPPSQVNYGYTF	TGTGCCAGCTCTCCTCCAAGTCAGGTTAACTATGGCTACACCTTC
.	many	TRBJ1-2	TRBV6-5	CASREEGNNYGYTF	TGTGCCAGCAGGGAGGAAGGGAACAACTATGGCTACACCTTC
.	.	TRBJ2-5	TRBV5-5	CASSLDHSQETQYF	TGTGCCAGCAGCTTGGACCACAGTCAAGAGACCCAGTACTTC
.	.	TRBJ1-2	TRBV19	CASGAVGYTF	TGTGCCAGTGGGGCAGTGGGCTACACCTTC
.	.	TRBJ2-7	TRBV11-2	CASSQRGGIYEQYF	TGTGCCAGCAGCCAGAGGGGGGGCATCTACGAGCAGTACTTC
TRBD1	.	TRBJ1-5	TRBV6-1	CASSETGGQVSQHF	TGTGCCAGCAGTGAGACAGGGGGACAAGTGTCCCAGCATTTT
TRBD1	.	TRBJ1-2	TRBV19	CASSIKTGPYGYTF	TGTGCCAGTAGTATAAAGACAGGGCCTTATGGCTACACCTTC
.	.	TRBJ1-3	TRBV21-1	CASSAQDRVGNTIYF	TGTGCCAGCAGCGCCCAGGACAGGGTGGGAAACACCATATATTTT
.	.	TRBJ2-7	TRBV7-9	CASSLAQGVHEQYF	TGTGCCAGCAGCTTAGCACAGGGTGTACACGAGCAGTACTTC
TRBD2	.	TRBJ2-7	TRBV14	CASSFLAGGKGEQYF	TGTGCCAGCAGCTTTCTAGCGGGAGGGAAAGGCGAGCAGTACTTC
.	.	TRBJ2-1	TRBV11-2	CASSLDLAAGRQFF	TGTGCCAGCAGCTTAGATCTCGCGGCGGGAAGGCAGTTCTTC
.	.	TRBJ2-2	TRBV2	CASSDRRGGELFF	TGTGCCAGCAGTGACCGGAGGGGCGGGGAGCTGTTTTTT
.	.	TRBJ1-4	TRBV10-3	CAIMRELGEKLFF	TGTGCCATCATGAGGGAGCTCGGGGAAAAACTGTTTTTT
TRBD2	.	TRBJ2-1	TRBV7-9	CASSSSGYEQFF	TGTGCCAGCAGCTCTAGCGGGTATGAGCAGTTCTTC
TRBD1	.	TRBJ2-3	TRBV6-6	CASSYSGQGTDTQYF	TGTGCCAGCAGTTACTCTGGACAGGGGACAGATACGCAGTATTTT
TRBD2	.	TRBJ2-5	TRBV19	CASSRGGPQQETQYF	TGTGCCAGTTCAAGGGGAGGGCCTCAGCAAGAGACCCAGTACTTC
TRBD2	few	TRBJ2-7	TRBV5-1	CASSPGTSGRLSYEQYF	TGCGCCAGCAGCCCCGGGACTAGCGGGAGGCTATCCTACGAGCAGTACTTC
TRBD2	.	TRBJ2-1	TRBV9	CASSPRASGATSSYNEQFF	TGTGCCAGCAGCCCCCGGGCTAGCGGGGCCACAAGCTCCTACAATGAGCAGTTCTTC
TRBD1	.	TRBJ1-1	TRBV2	CASTIQGAYRTEAFF	TGTGCCAGCACGATACAGGGGGCGTATCGCACTGAAGCTTTCTTT
TRBD1	once	TRBJ1-2	TRBV6-5	CASSYPQGDGYTF	TGTGCCAGCAGTTACCCACAGGGGGATGGCTACACCTTC
.	.	TRBJ1-1	TRBV6-5	CASGARLDLNTEAFF	TGTGCCAGCGGAGCGAGGCTAGACTTGAACACTGAAGCTTTCTTT
TRBD2	.	TRBJ2-1	TRBV5-1	CASSLAAGGDEQFF	TGCGCCAGCAGCTTGGCGGCGGGAGGCGATGAGCAGTTCTTC
TRBD2	.	TRBJ2-1	TRBV29-1	CSVRGRAYNEQFF	TGCAGCGTTCGCGGGAGGGCCTACAATGAGCAGTTCTTC
.	.	TRBJ2-5	TRBV24-1	CATSGLSPGEETQYF	TGTGCCACCAGTGGATTGTCTCCGGGGGAAGAGACCCAGTACTTC
.	.	TRBJ2-7	TRBV30	CAWSVDSSYEQYF	TGTGCCTGGAGTGTAGACAGCTCCTACGAGCAGTACTTC
TRBD2	.	TRBJ2-2	TRBV5-1	CASSPLAGLNTGELFF	TGCGCCAGCAGCCCATTAGCGGGTCTGAACACCGGGGAGCTGTTTTTT
.	.	TRBJ2-3	TRBV11-2	CASSLSSMGGLSTDTQYF	TGTGCCAGCAGCTTGTCGTCCATGGGCGGGCTAAGCACAGATACGCAGTATTTT
.	.	TRBJ1-6	TRBV11-2	CASSIIEHSPLHF	TGTGCCAGCAGTATAATTGAGCATTCACCCCTCCACTTT
TRBD1	.	TRBJ2-7	TRBV19	CASSRDRGPYEQYF	TGTGCCAGTAGTCGGGACAGGGGTCCCTACGAGCAGTACTTC
.	.	TRBJ2-5	TRBV2	CASRGGQQGETQYF	TGTGCCAGCAGGGGGGGACAGCAAGGAGAGACCCAGTACTTC
.	.	TRBJ2-7	TRBV20-1	CSAIWESEQYF	TGCAGTGCTATATGGGAGAGCGAGCAGTACTTC
.	few	TRBJ1-1	TRBV4-1	CASSQGLLGRKVTEAFF	TGCGCCAGCAGCCAAGGTCTGTTGGGGCGGAAGGTCACTGAAGCTTTCTTT
.	.	TRBJ1-1	TRBV19	CASSALFDRGRRVNTEAFF	TGTGCCAGTAGTGCACTTTTCGACCGGGGTAGAAGGGTGAACACTGAAGCTTTCTTT
TRBD1	.	TRBJ2-3	TRBV4-1	CASSQPRLDRKADTQYF	TGCGCCAGCAGCCAACCTCGCCTGGACAGGAAGGCAGATACGCAGTATTTT
TRBD1	once	TRBJ1-1	TRBV30	CAWDRGLGVNTEAFF	TGTGCCTGGGACAGGGGCTTAGGGGTGAACACTGAAGCTTTCTTT
.	.	TRBJ1-1	TRBV6-5	CASERGTEAFF	TGTGCCAGCGAGAGAGGGACTGAAGCTTTCTTT
.	.	TRBJ2-3	TRBV6-6	CASSYSMAGGTDTQYF	TGTGCCAGCAGTTACTCGATGGCAGGGGGCACAGATACGCAGTATTTT
.	.	TRBJ2-1	TRBV27	CASSDWGRFSHEQFF	TGTGCCAGCAGTGATTGGGGGAGGTTTAGTCATGAGCAGTTCTTC
.	.	TRBJ1-5	TRBV5-8	CASSLGQLSNQPQHF	TGTGCCAGCAGCTTGGGACAGTTAAGCAATCAGCCCCAGCATTTT
.	.	TRBJ2-1	TRBV5-6	CASSLGLSGYNEQFF	TGTGCCAGCAGCCTAGGACTATCAGGCTACAATGAGCAGTTCTTC
TRBD2	.	TRBJ2-5	TRBV18	CASSLLLAGGEETQYF	TGTGCCAGCTCACTTCTACTAGCGGGAGGAGAAGAGACCCAGTACTTC
TRBD2	.	TRBJ2-1	TRBV10-3	CAISESTSGKFVEQFF	TGTGCCATCAGTGAGTCGACTAGCGGGAAATTCGTTGAGCAGTTCTTC
.	.	TRBJ1-2	TRBV7-2	CASSLVGAGAYGYTF	TGTGCCAGCAGCTTAGTGGGGGCAGGGGCCTATGGCTACACCTTC
TRBD2	.	TRBJ2-1	TRBV10-3	CAITTSEDNEQFF	TGTGCCATCACGACTAGCGAAGACAATGAGCAGTTCTTC
.	few	TRBJ1-5	TRBV30	CAGAWGNQPQHF	TGTGCGGGGGCGTGGGGCAATCAGCCCCAGCATTTT
.	few	TRBJ1-2	TRBV7-8	CASSPLRQPTSPNYGYTF	TGTGCCAGCAGCCCTCTCAGACAGCCGACCAGTCCTAACTATGGCTACACCTTC
TRBD1	.	TRBJ2-1	TRBV6-6	CASTKGDRVGYNEQFF	TGTGCCAGCACCAAAGGGGACAGGGTGGGATACAATGAGCAGTTCTTC
.	.	TRBJ1-1	TRBV9	CASSVSGRNTEAFF	TGTGCCAGCAGCGTTTCCGGGAGGAACACTGAAGCTTTCTTT
TRBD1	.	TRBJ2-7	TRBV6-4	CASSDGPLPDRGRRSSYEQYF	TGTGCCAGCAGTGACGGGCCGCTACCCGACAGGGGACGCCGTAGCTCCTACGAGCAGTACTTC
TRBD2	.	TRBJ2-1	TRBV19	CASSIQSRGGGYNEQFF	TGTGCCAGTAGTATACAGTCTCGTGGGGGGGGCTACAATGAGCAGTTCTTC
.	.	TRBJ1-6	TRBV10-2	CASSEVGGPYNSPLHF	TGCGCCAGCAGTGAGGTGGGAGGGCCCTATAATTCACCCCTCCACTTT
.	once	TRBJ2-1	TRBV27	CASSFGSRYGEQFF	TGTGCCAGCAGTTTCGGGAGCCGGTATGGTGAGCAGTTCTTC